This passage covers 25 T cell receptor beta chains from one sample sequenced in a study of T cell repertoires in cytomegalovirus infection. TCRdb reprocessed the reads with MiXCR, giving one entry per CDR3 protein. This sample has fewer than 130,000 distinct CDR3 sequences, with over 40% found just once. These receptors have no identified antigens. This specimen was CD8+ T cells from cultured PBMCs, taken from culture after CMV antigen stimulation. These receptors originate from a human donor in good health (CMV status not recorded). Some clones in this sample may be carry-over from other donors' samples.

This clonotype occurred a few times. The chain carries TRBV12-3 or TRBV12-4 and TRBJ1-5; D is undetermined. The CDR3 extends over 13 amino acids. Trimming shortened V by 0 bases and J by 6 bases, and 6 bases separated the two germline ends. In DNA, the CDR3 is TGTGCCAGCAGTTTAGCGTTGGGTCAGCCCCAGCATTTT. This translates into CASSLALGQPQHF.

This clonotype has a handful of counts. V is TRBV11-1 and J is TRBJ1-1, with 9 bases matching TRBD1. CDR3 length equals 15 residues. Per the germline V gene, CDR1 is SGHAT and CDR2 is FQDESV (reference sequence). V lost 5 bases, J lost 2 bases, and 6 bases stayed unmatched. In DNA form, the CDR3 reads TGTGCCAGCAGCCCAATGGGACAGGGCAACACTGAAGCTTTCTTT. Protein product: CASSPMGQGNTEAFF.

The gene calls are TRBV20-1 and TRBJ2-7, with D perhaps matching TRBD2 (5 bases). Trimming shortened V by 3 bases and J by 1 base, and 10 bases separated the two germline ends. The CDR3 has 13 residues. Germline-derived CDR1 and CDR2 are DFQATT and SNEGSKA (reference sequence). CDR3 DNA sequence: TGCAGTGCTAGGTCGGGGTTTTCCTACGAGCAGTACTTC. This sequence encodes CSARSGFSYEQYF.

V is TRBV29-1 and J is TRBJ2-1; 8 positions agree with TRBD1. V was clipped by 7 bases and J by 9 bases; unmatched bases: 11. CDR3 length: 13 amino acids. From germline, CDR1 is SQVTM and CDR2 ANQGSEA. CDR3 bases: TGCAGCGCCGAGGGGCGACAGGGGACTGAGCAGTTCTTC. This codes for CSAEGRQGTEQFF.

The chain links TRBV15 to TRBJ2-3, with 8 positions matching TRBD1. This CDR3 contains 14 residues. Trimming cost V 4 bases and J 2 bases; bases outside gene matches: 2. Germline values: CDR1 LNHNV, CDR2 YYDKDF (reference sequence). CDR3 region: CATSNRGYTDTQYF. The CDR3 DNA sequence: TGTGCCACCAGCAACAGGGGGTACACAGATACGCAGTATTTT.

In regard to this clonotype: This likely comes from a read error, as the CDR3 has no conserved phenylalanine or tryptophan at its end. The chain couples TRBV4-1 to TRBJ2-6; perhaps TRBD1 as D (5 bases). Germline V gives CDR1 MGHRA, CDR2 YSYEKL. Between the trimmed V and J ends, which lost 5 bases and 4 bases, there was a span of 9 bases. The CDR3 contains 14 residues. This CDR3 reads CASSSGLGANVLTL. Here the CDR3 DNA reads TGCGCCAGCAGCTCAGGGTTAGGGGCCAACGTCCTGACTCTC.

This clonotype was found a few times. The rearrangement joins TRBV7-8 to TRBJ1-6; 7 bases line up with TRBD1. The CDR3 is made up of 16 amino acids. Germline CDR1 is SGHVS and CDR2 is FQNEAQ. Trimming took 5 bases from V and 0 from J; bases not matched to a gene: 4. CDR3 in DNA: TGTGCCAGCAGCATACAGGGGAGCTCCTATAATTCACCCCTCCACTTT. Translating gives CASSIQGSSYNSPLHF.

The chain recombines TRBV24-1 with TRBJ2-3, with D perhaps assigned TRBD1 or TRBD2 (6 bases each). This CDR3 region has 18 residues. CDR1 and CDR2 from the germline V gene are KGHDR and SFDVKD. With 5 bases removed from V and 4 bases from J, the gap between germline ends came to 24 bases. The CDR3 nucleotides read TGTGCCACCAGTGCAAACCCGAACGGGGGCGATCGGGCAGATACGCAGTATTTT. Its protein product is CATSANPNGGDRADTQYF.

V gene TRBV4-1 combines with J gene TRBJ1-2; possibly TRBD1 for D (6 bases). The length of the CDR3 is 16 residues. V lost 8 bases, J lost 0 bases, and 19 bases lay in between. In germline, CDR1 is MGHRA, CDR2 YSYEKL. CDR3 sequence: CASAKGGASANYGYTF. The CDR3 nucleotides are TGCGCCAGCGCAAAGGGGGGGGCATCAGCTAACTATGGCTACACCTTC.

The chain carries TRBV6-6 and TRBJ2-5; no firm D call. The germline V and J ends were trimmed by 2 bases and 5 bases, with 9 bases remaining between them. In germline, CDR1 is MNHNY, CDR2 SVGAGI (reference sequence). The CDR3 is made up of 13 amino acids. In DNA, the CDR3 is TGTGCCAGCAGTTACGGAGTGGGGGAGACCCAGTACTTC. Encoded protein: CASSYGVGETQYF.

This clonotype was recorded at least ten times. The chain uses TRBV6-1 and TRBJ1-6; D uncertain. V dropped 6 bases and J dropped 5 bases, with 11 bases sitting between them. Germline CDR1 and CDR2: MNHNS and SASEGT. This CDR3 comprises 14 residues. The DNA of the CDR3 is TGTGCCAGCAGGGCCCCACGGGATAATTCACCCCTCCACTTT. The encoded protein is CASRAPRDNSPLHF.

This chain joins TRBV5-6 and TRBJ2-1; D gene unclear. The length of the CDR3 is 12 residues. Trimming took off 4 bases at V and 5 bases at J, with 7 bases between the two ends. Germline CDR1 is SGHDT and CDR2 is YYEEEE. Written as DNA, the CDR3 is TGTGCCAGCAGCGCAAACGACAATGAGCAGTTCTTC. It codes for CASSANDNEQFF.

The chain is built from TRBV29-1 and TRBJ2-7, with a weak D call TRBD1 (5 bases). Per germline, CDR1 SQVTM and CDR2 ANQGSEA. V lost 3 bases and J 3 bases, leaving 6 bases between the germline ends. This CDR3 spans 11 amino acids. The CDR3 region has the DNA TGCAGCGTTGAGGACAACTACGAGCAGTACTTC. Amino acids: CSVEDNYEQYF.

This rearrangement joins TRBV7-9 to TRBJ2-7, with D tentatively TRBD1 (6 bases). The CDR3 is 13 residues long. With 3 bases removed from V and 2 bases from J, the gap between germline ends came to 8 bases. Germline V gene lookup returns CDR1 SEHNR and CDR2 FQNEAQ (reference sequence). This CDR3 reads CASSFTGPYEQYF. In nucleotides, the CDR3 is TGTGCCAGCAGCTTTACAGGGCCCTACGAGCAGTACTTC.

This clonotype was found many times. The chain joins TRBV18 to TRBJ1-2, with D hard to call. The CDR3 sequence is 14 residues long. Germline CDR1 KGHSH, CDR2 LQKENI. Trimming took off 6 bases at V and 0 bases at J, with 11 bases between the two ends. The CDR3 sequence: CASSLGSANYGYTF. The CDR3 DNA sequence: TGTGCCAGCTCCTTAGGATCTGCTAACTATGGCTACACCTTC.

The gene calls are TRBV7-6 and TRBJ1-1; TRBD1 agrees at 11 bases. The CDR3 has 18 amino acids. Germline V lookup: CDR1 SGHVS, CDR2 FNYEAQ. Trimming took 0 bases from V and 1 from J; bases not matched to a gene: 7. The CDR3 region is CASSLAVPDRGRNTEAFF. The CDR3 nucleotides read TGTGCCAGCAGCTTAGCGGTTCCGGACAGGGGGCGGAACACTGAAGCTTTCTTT.

This clonotype was counted many times. CDR3 protein: CASSLVNTEAFF. CDR3 sequence (DNA): TGTGCCAGCAGCTTGGTGAACACTGAAGCTTTCTTT. The J gene is TRBJ1-1, the V gene TRBV5-6; D gene unclear. The CDR3 is 12 residues long. From germline, CDR1 is SGHDT and CDR2 YYEEEE. The V end was cut by 0 bases, the J end by 0 bases, with 0 bases between.

The chain carries TRBV6-5 and TRBJ2-7; 7 bases are shared with TRBD2. The length of the CDR3 is 14 residues. Germline V gene data show CDR1 as MNHEY and CDR2 as SVGAGI. After removal of 3 bases from V and 5 bases from J, the junction contained 7 bases not matched to a gene. The CDR3 DNA is TGTGCCAGCAGTTATTCGGGGGGATGGGACGAGCAGTACTTC. This gives the protein CASSYSGGWDEQYF.

This clonotype was seen more than once but under ten times. The CDR3 nucleotides are TGTGCCAGCAGCCGAGGGCAGGGTTTATATCAGCCCCAGCATTTT. This sequence encodes CASSRGQGLYQPQHF. This rearrangement joins TRBV7-6 to TRBJ1-5; a possible D gene is TRBD1 (5 bases). The CDR3 loop spans 15 amino acids. V gave up 5 bases and J gave up 5 bases, with 16 bases separating them. In germline, CDR1 is SGHVS, CDR2 FNYEAQ.

This clonotype was counted many times. The chain recombines TRBV12-3 or TRBV12-4 with TRBJ1-5; no clear D gene. V shed 0 bases and J shed 7 bases, with 10 bases lying between them. CDR3 size: 14 residues. DNA of the CDR3: TGTGCCAGCAGTTTAGCGGCTTGGGGACAGCCCCAGCATTTT. This translates into CASSLAAWGQPQHF.

J is TRBJ2-1 and V is TRBV12-3 or TRBV12-4; 9 bases are shared with TRBD2. The CDR3 totals 16 residues. Trimming took 3 bases from V and 9 from J; bases not matched to a gene: 12. CDR3 residues: CASSFFLRGGWSEQFF. The DNA of the CDR3 is TGTGCCAGCAGTTTTTTTCTGCGGGGGGGTTGGTCTGAGCAGTTCTTC.

J is TRBJ2-7 and V is TRBV11-2; D is possibly TRBD1 (6 bases). The CDR3 covers 14 residues. Trimming shortened V by 2 bases and J by 3 bases, and 11 bases separated the two germline ends. Per the germline V gene, CDR1 is SGHAT and CDR2 is FQNNGV. The CDR3 spells CASSLYDRIYEQYF. The CDR3 coding sequence is TGTGCCAGCAGCTTATACGACAGGATCTACGAGCAGTACTTC.

This clonotype was counted between two and nine times. J is TRBJ2-1 and V is TRBV6-5, with D perhaps matching TRBD2 (5 bases). V lost 4 bases and J 4 bases, leaving 8 bases between the germline ends. The CDR3 spans 13 residues. Germline CDR1 and CDR2: MNHEY and SVGAGI. The CDR3 reads CASSFSGYNEQFF. The CDR3 DNA is TGTGCCAGCAGTTTTTCGGGGTACAATGAGCAGTTCTTC.

CDR3 in amino acids: CASSPLEERDQFF. The CDR3 nucleotides read TGTGCCAGCAGCCCCCTCGAGGAGCGGGACCAGTTCTTC. The gene calls are TRBV7-6 and TRBJ2-1; TRBD2 agrees at 7 bases. J lost 13 bases, V lost 5 bases, and 11 bases had no gene match. This CDR3 is built from 13 residues. Germline loops: CDR1 SGHVS, CDR2 FNYEAQ.

The V call is TRBV7-9, the J call TRBJ2-7, with 10 bases identical to TRBD1. V was clipped by 1 base and J by 5 bases; unmatched bases: 5. Germline loops: CDR1 SEHNR, CDR2 FQNEAQ (reference sequence). CDR3 length: 15 residues. The CDR3 sequence: CASSLGTGGYDEQYF. The CDR3, as DNA: TGTGCCAGCAGCTTAGGGACAGGGGGGTACGACGAGCAGTACTTC.